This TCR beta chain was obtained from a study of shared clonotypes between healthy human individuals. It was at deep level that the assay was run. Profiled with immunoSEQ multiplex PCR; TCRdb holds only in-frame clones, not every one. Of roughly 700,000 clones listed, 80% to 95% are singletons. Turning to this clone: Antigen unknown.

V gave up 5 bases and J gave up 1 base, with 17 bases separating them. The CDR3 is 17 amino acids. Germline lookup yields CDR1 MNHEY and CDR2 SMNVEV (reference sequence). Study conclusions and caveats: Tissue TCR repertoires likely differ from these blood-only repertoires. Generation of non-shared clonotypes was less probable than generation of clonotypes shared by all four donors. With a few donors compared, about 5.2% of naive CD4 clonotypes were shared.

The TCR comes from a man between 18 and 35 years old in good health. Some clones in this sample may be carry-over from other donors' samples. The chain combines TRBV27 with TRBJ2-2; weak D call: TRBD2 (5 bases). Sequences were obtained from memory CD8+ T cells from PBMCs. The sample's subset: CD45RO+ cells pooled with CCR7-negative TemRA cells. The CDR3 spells CASSRSGLSRNTGELFF. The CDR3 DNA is TGTGCCAGCAGTCGGAGTGGACTCTCACGGAACACCGGGGAGCTGTTTTTT.